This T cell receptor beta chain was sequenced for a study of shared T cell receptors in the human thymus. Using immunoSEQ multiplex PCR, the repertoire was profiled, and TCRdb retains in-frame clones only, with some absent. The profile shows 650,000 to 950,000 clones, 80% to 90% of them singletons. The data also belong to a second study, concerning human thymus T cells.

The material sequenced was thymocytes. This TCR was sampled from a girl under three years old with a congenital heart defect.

The CDR3 DNA is TGTGCCAGCAGTGAACACAGGGGATCTAATGAAAAACTGTTTTTT. This sequence encodes CASSEHRGSNEKLFF. This chain links TRBV2 with TRBJ1-4; 7 nucleotides match TRBD1. There are 15 residues in the CDR3. V trimming: 2 bases; J trimming: 3 bases; junction bases outside the gene matches: 3. Germline V CDR1 and CDR2: SNHLY, FYNNEI.